The entry below describes one T cell receptor beta chain. This entry is derived from a study of blood T cell repertoires in COVID-19. Study-wide background: Spain, Italy and the United States supplied samples that represented acute and convalescent COVID-19. T cells, B-cell-depleted T cells, or PBMCs provided the cDNA or gDNA that served as material.

The repertoire was sequenced with immunoSEQ multiplex PCR; TCRdb's copy has only in-frame clones and lacks some. This sample carries fewer than 65,000 clones, roughly 88% of them seen once, and the ten largest clones take approximately 1.3%. The V end lost 5 bases, the J end lost 1 base, and 8 bases lay between the germline ends. This CDR3 contains 13 residues. Germline values: CDR1 KGHSH, CDR2 LQKENI. The clonotype comes from a woman aged 80 or over with acute or convalescent COVID-19. The chain has TRBV18 and TRBJ2-5; TRBD1 might be the D (6 bases). Sequencing used peripheral blood. This CDR3 reads CASSGDTQETQYF. CDR3 nucleotides: TGTGCCAGCTCAGGGGACACCCAAGAGACCCAGTACTTC.